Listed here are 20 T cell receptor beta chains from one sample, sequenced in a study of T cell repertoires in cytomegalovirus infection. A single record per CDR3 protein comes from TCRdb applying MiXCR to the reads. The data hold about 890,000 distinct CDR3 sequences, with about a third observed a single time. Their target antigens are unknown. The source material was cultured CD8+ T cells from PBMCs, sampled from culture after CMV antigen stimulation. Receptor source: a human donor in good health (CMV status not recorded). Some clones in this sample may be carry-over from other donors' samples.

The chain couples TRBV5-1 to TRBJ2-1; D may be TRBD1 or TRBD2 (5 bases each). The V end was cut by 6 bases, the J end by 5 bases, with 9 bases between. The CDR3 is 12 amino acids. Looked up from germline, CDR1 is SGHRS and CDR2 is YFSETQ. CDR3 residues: CASMRGNNEQFF. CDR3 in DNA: TGCGCCAGCATGAGGGGAAACAATGAGCAGTTCTTC.

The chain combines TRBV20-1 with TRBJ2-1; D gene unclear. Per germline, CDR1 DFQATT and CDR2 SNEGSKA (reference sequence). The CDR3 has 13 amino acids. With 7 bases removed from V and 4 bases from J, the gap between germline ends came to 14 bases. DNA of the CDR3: TGCAGTGTTACCCTATCGGGTTACAATGAGCAGTTCTTC. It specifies CSVTLSGYNEQFF.

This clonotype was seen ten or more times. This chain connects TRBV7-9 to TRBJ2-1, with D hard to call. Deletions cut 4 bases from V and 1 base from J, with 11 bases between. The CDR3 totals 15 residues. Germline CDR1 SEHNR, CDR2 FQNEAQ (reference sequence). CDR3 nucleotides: TGTGCCAGCAGCTCCCCCGCGGATTCCTACAATGAGCAGTTCTTC. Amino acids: CASSSPADSYNEQFF.

The CDR3: CSASEGGLSNQPQHF. CDR3 DNA: TGCAGTGCTAGCGAGGGGGGGCTTAGCAATCAGCCCCAGCATTTT. The chain couples TRBV20-1 to TRBJ1-5; tentatively, D is TRBD1 (6 bases). This CDR3 contains 15 residues. The V end was cut by 3 bases, the J end by 0 bases, with 12 bases between. Germline values: CDR1 DFQATT, CDR2 SNEGSKA (reference sequence).

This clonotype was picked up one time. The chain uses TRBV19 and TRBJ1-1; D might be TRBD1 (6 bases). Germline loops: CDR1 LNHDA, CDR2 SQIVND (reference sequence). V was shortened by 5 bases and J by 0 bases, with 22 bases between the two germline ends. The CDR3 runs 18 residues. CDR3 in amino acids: CASSHIRATGTMNTEAFF. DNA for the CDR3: TGTGCCAGTAGTCACATTCGAGCAACAGGGACAATGAACACTGAAGCTTTCTTT.

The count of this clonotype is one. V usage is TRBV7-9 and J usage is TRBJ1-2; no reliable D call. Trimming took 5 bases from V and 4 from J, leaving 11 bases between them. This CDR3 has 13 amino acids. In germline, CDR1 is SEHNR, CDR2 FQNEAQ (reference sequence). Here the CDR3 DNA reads TGTGCCAGCAGCGGTATGACGGGCTATGGCTACACCTTC. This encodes CASSGMTGYGYTF.

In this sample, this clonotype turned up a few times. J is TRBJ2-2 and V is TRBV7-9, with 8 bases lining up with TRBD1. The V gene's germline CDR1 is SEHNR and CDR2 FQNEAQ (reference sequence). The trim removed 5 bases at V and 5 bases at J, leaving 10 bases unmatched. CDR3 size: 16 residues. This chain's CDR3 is CASSPTRTGKTGELFF. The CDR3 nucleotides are TGTGCCAGCAGCCCTACCCGGACAGGGAAGACCGGGGAGCTGTTTTTT.

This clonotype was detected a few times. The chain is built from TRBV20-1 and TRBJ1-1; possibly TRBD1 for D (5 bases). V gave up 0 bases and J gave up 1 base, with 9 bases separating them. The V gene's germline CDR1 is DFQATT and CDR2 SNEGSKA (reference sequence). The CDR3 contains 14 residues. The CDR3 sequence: CSARDYTGNTEAFF. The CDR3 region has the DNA TGCAGTGCTAGAGATTATACAGGGAACACTGAAGCTTTCTTT.

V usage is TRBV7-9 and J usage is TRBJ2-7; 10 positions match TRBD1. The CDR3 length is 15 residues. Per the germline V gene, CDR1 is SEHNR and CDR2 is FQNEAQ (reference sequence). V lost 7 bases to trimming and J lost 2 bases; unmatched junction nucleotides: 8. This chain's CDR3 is CASTLTGGSTYEQYF. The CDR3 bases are TGTGCCAGCACCCTGACAGGGGGCAGCACCTACGAGCAGTACTTC.

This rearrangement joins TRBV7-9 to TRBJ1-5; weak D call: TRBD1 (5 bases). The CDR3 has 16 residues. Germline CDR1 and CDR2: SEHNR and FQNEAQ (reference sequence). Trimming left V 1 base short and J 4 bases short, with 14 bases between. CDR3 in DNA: TGTGCCAGCAGCTTAGGTCCGACAGAGCTGAATCAGCCCCAGCATTTT. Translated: CASSLGPTELNQPQHF.

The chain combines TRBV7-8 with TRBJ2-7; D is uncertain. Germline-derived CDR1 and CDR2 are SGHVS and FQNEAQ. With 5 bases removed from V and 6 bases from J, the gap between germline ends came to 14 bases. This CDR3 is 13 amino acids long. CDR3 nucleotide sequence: TGTGCCAGCAGCAGATCTCAAACGTTCGAGCAGTACGTC. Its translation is CASSRSQTFEQYV.

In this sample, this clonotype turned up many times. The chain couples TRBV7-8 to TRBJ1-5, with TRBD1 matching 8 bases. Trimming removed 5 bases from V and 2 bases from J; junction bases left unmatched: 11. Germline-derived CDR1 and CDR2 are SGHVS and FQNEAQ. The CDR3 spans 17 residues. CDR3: CASSPKDREIRNQPQHF. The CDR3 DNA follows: TGTGCCAGCAGCCCCAAGGACAGGGAGATTCGCAATCAGCCCCAGCATTTT.

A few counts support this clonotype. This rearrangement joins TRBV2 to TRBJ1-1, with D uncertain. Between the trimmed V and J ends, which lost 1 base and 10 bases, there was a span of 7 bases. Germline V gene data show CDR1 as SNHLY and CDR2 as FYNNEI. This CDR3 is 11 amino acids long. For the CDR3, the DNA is TGTGCCAGCAGTGAAGTGCTTTCAGCTTTCTTT. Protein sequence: CASSEVLSAFF.

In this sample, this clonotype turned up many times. The CDR3 region is CASSYGLDQPQHF. CDR3 nucleotide sequence: TGTGCCAGCAGTTATGGTCTGGATCAGCCCCAGCATTTT. The rearrangement joins TRBV6-2 or TRBV6-3 to TRBJ1-5; D is unclear. The CDR3 has 13 residues. V dropped 3 bases and J dropped 5 bases, with 8 bases sitting between them. Germline CDR1 MNHEY, CDR2 SVGEGT.

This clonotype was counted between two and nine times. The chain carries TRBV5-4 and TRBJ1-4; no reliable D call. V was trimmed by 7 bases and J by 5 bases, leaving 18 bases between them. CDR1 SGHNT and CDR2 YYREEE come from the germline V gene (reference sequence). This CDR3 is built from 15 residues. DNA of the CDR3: TGTGCCAGCGGCGAACGTGGGAAGGAGAATGAAAAACTGTTTTTT. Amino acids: CASGERGKENEKLFF.

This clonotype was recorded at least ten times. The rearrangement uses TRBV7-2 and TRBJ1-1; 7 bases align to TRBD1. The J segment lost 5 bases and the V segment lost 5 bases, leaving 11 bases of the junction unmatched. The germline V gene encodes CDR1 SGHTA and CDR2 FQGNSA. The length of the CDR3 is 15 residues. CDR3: CASSIPTGAWTEAFF. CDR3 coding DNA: TGTGCCAGCAGCATACCAACAGGGGCGTGGACTGAAGCTTTCTTT.

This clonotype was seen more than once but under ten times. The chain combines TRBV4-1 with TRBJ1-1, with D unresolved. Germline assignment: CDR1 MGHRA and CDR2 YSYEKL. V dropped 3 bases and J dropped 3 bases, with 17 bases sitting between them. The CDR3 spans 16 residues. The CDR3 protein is CASSHLAATGDTEAFF. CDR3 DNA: TGCGCCAGCAGCCATTTGGCGGCAACGGGCGACACTGAAGCTTTCTTT.

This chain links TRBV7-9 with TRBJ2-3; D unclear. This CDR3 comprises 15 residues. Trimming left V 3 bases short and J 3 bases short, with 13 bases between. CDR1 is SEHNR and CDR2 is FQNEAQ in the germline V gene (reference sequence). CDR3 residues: CASSFGQEGTDTQYF. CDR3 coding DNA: TGTGCCAGCAGCTTCGGGCAGGAAGGGACAGATACGCAGTATTTT.

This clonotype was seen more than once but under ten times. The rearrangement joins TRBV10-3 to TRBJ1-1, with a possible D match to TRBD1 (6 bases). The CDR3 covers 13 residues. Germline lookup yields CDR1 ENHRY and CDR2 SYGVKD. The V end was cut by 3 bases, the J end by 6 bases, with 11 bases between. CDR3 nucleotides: TGTGCCATCAGTGAAACAGGGATCGCTGAAGCTTTCTTT. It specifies CAISETGIAEAFF.

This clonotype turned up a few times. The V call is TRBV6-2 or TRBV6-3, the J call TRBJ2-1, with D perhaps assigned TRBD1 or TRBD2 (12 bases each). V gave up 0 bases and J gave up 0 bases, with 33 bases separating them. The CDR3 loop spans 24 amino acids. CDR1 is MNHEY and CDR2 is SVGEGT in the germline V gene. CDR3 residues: CASSYSRGTGGVETSGSSYNEQFF. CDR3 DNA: TGTGCCAGCAGTTACTCGCGGGGGACAGGGGGCGTCGAGACTAGCGGGAGCTCCTACAATGAGCAGTTCTTC.